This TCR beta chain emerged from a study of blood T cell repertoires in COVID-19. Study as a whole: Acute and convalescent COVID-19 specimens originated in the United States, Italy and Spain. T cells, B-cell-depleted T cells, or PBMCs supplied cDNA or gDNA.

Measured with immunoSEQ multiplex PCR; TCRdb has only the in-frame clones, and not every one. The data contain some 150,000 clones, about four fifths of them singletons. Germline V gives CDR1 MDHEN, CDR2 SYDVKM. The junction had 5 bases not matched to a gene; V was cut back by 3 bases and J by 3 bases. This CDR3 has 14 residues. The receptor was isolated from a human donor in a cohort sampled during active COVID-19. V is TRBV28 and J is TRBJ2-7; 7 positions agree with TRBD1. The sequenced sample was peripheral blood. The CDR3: CASSFGSGGYEQYF. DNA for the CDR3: TGTGCCAGCAGTTTTGGTTCAGGGGGCTACGAGCAGTACTTC.